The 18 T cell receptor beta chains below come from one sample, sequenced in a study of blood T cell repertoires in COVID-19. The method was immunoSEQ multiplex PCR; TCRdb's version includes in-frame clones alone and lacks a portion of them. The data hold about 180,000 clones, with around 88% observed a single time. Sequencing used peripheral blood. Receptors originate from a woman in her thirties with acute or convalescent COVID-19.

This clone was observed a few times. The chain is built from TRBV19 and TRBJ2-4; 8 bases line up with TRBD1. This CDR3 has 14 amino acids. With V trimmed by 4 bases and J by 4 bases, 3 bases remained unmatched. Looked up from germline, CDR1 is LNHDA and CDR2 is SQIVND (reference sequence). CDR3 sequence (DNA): TGTGCCAGTAGTACATGGGACAGGAAAAACATTCAGTACTTC. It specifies CASSTWDRKNIQYF. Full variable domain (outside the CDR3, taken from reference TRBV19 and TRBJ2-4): DGGITQSPKYLFRKEGQNVTLSCEQNLNHDAMYWYRQDPGQGLRLIYYSQIVNDFQKGDIAEGYSVSREKKESFPLTVTSAQKNPTAFYLCASSTWDRKNIQYFGAGTRLSVL.

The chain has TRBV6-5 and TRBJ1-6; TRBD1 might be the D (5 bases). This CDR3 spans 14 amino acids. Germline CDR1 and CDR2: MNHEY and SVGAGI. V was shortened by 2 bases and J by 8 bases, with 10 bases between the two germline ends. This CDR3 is CASSYRGGDSPLHF. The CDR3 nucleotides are TGTGCCAGCAGTTACCGGGGCGGGGATTCACCCCTCCACTTT.

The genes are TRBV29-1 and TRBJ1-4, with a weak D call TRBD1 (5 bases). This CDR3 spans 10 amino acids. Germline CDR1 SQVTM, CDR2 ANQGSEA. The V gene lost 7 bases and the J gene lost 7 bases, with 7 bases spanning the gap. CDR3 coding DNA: TGCAGCGCCCAGGGTGAAAAACTGTTTTTT. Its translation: CSAQGEKLFF.

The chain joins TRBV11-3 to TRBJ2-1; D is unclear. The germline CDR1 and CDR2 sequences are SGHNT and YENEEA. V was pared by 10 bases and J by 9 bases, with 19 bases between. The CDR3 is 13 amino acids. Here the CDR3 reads CATQVGPEREQFF. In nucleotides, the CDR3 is TGTGCCACCCAAGTTGGGCCCGAACGTGAGCAGTTCTTC.

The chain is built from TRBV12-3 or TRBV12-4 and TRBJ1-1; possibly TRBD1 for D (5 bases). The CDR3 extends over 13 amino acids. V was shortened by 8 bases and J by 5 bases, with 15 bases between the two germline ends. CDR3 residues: CASLGQERTEAFF. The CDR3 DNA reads TGTGCCAGCCTGGGGCAGGAGAGAACTGAAGCTTTCTTT.

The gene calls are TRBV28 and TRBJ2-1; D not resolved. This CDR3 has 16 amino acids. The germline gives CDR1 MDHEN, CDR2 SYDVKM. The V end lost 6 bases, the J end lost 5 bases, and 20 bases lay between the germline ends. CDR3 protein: CASSPRGPISDNEQFF. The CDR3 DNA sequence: TGTGCCAGCAGCCCTCGTGGGCCTATCTCGGACAATGAGCAGTTCTTC.

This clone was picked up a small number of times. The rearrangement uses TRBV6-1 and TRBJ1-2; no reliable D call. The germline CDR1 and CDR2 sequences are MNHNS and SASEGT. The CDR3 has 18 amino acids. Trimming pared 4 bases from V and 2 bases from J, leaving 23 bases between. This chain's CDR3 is CASSVMGRSLGRNYGYTF. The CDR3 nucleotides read TGTGCCAGCAGTGTGATGGGGAGGAGCCTGGGGAGGAACTATGGCTACACCTTC.

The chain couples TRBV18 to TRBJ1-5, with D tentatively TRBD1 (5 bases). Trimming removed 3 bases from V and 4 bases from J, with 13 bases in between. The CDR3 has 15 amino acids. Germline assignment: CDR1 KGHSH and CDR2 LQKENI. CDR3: CASSPLENRNQPQHF. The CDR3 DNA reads TGTGCCAGCTCACCCCTCGAAAACAGGAATCAGCCCCAGCATTTT.

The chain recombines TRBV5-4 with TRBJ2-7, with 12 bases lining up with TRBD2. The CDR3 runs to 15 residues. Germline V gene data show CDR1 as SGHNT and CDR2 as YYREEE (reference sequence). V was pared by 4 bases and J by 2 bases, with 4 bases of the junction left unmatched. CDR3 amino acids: CASSLLAGGPYEQYF. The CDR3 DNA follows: TGTGCCAGCAGCCTCCTAGCGGGAGGGCCCTACGAGCAGTACTTC.

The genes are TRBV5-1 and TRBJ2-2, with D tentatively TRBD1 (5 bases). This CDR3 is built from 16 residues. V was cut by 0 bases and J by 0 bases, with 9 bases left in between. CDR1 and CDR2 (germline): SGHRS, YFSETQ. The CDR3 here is CASSLATAANTGELFF. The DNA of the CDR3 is TGCGCCAGCAGCTTGGCGACAGCCGCGAACACCGGGGAGCTGTTTTTT.

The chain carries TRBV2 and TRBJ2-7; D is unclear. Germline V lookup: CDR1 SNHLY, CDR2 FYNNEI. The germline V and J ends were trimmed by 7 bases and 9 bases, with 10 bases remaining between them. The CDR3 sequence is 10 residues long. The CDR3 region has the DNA TGTGCCAGCATCGGGTTGGTGCAGTACTTC. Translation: CASIGLVQYF.

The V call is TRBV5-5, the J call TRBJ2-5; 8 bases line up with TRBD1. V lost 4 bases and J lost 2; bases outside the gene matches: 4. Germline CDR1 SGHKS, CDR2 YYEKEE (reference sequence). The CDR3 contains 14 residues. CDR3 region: CASSTDRAQETQYF. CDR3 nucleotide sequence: TGTGCCAGCAGCACGGACAGGGCTCAAGAGACCCAGTACTTC.

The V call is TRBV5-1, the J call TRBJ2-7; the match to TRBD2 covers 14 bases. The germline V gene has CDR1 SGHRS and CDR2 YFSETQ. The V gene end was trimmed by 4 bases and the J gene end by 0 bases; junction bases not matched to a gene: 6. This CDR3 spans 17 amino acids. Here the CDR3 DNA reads TGCGCCAGCAGCCCGGGACTAGCGGGAGTGTACTCCTACGAGCAGTACTTC. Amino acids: CASSPGLAGVYSYEQYF.

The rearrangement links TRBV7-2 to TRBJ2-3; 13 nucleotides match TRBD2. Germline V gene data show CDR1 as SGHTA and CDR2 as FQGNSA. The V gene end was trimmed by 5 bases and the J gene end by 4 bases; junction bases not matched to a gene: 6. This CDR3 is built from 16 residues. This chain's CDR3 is CASSNRLAGGSDTQYF. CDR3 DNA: TGTGCCAGCAGCAATAGACTAGCGGGAGGATCAGATACGCAGTATTTT.

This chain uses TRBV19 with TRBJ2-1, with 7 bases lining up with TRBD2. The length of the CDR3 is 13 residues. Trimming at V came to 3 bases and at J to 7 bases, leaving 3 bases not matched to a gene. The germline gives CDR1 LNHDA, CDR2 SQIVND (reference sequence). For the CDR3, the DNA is TGTGCCAGTAGTATCGGGAGGATGAATGAGCAGTTCTTC. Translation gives CASSIGRMNEQFF.

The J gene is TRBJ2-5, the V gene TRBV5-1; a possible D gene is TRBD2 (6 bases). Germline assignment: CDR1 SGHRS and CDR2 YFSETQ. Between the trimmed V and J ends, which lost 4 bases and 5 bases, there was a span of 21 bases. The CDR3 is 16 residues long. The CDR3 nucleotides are TGCGCCAGCAGCCTCAACCCTAGCGTTCGGACGGAGACCCAGTACTTC. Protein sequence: CASSLNPSVRTETQYF.

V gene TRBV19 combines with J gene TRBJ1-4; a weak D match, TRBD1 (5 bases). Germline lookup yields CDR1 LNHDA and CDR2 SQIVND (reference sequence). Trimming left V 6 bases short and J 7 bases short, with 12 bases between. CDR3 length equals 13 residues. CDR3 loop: CASRLGGVEKLFF. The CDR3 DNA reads TGTGCCAGTAGATTGGGGGGAGTTGAAAAACTGTTTTTT.

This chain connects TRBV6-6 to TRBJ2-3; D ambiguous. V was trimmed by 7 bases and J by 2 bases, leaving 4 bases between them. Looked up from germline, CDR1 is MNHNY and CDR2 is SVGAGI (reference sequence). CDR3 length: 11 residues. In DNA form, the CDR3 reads TGTGCCAGCACCTACACAGATACGCAGTATTTT. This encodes CASTYTDTQYF.